The T cell receptor (beta chain) described here comes from a study of T-cell memory formation after mild COVID-19. Study details: Largely, TCR clusters stayed within a single donor.

TCRdb re-called the 5' RACE reads with MiXCR, one entry per CDR3 protein. The table shows 130,000 to 150,000 distinct CDR3 sequences, with approximately 5.7% occurring only once. The CDR3 is 13 amino acids. Looked up from germline, CDR1 is SGHRS and CDR2 is YFSETQ. Deletions cut 2 bases from V and 8 bases from J, with 13 bases between. Concerning this clonotype: What it recognizes is unknown.

Study-level results: A balance of CD4 and CD8 characterized clones contracting day 15 to 85, whereas later expanders leaned CD4+. Some clones that responded turned up in pre-infection memory, which suggests that cross-reactive memory joined in.

The clonotype comes from an adult woman who had mild COVID-19 (a few samples of this study predate the infection). Cell type and time point are not known. The J gene is TRBJ1-2, the V gene TRBV5-1; D is uncertain. Sequencing input: PBMCs or a T cell subset sorted from them (not recorded which). The CDR3 reads CASSFRGMHGYTF. In DNA form, the CDR3 reads TGCGCCAGCAGCTTTCGAGGAATGCACGGCTACACCTTC. The entire variable domain, with the rest obtained from reference TRBV5-1 and TRBJ1-2, is as follows: KAGVTQTPRYLIKTRGQQVTLSCSPISGHRSVSWYQQTPGQGLQFLFEYFSETQRNKGNFPGRFSGRQFSNSRSEMNVSTLELGDSALYLCASSFRGMHGYTFGSGTRLTVV.